The rows below give T cell receptor beta chains drawn from one sample of a study of cytomegalovirus exposure and HLA in healthy donors. Clones were read by immunoSEQ multiplex PCR, and TCRdb kept only the in-frame ones, dropping some. The data contain around 170,000 clones, about four fifths of them singletons. The sample comprised PBMCs. These receptors were taken from a woman between 45 and 65 years old in good health and CMV-seropositive. The CDR3 runs from the conserved cysteine through the conserved F or W. The D gene is left open where the match is weak. Only some rows state a clone size, as once, few, many or a class for expanded clones.

TRBJ2-1	TRBD2	NA	TRBV11-3	TGTGCCAGCAGCTTTAGTAGCGGGAGTATCCATGAGCAGTTCTTC	CASSFSSGSIHEQFF
TRBJ1-5	NA	NA	TRBV7-3	TGTGCCAGCAGCCAGGGTAGGGGTCAGCCCCAGCATTTT	CASSQGRGQPQHF
TRBJ2-1	NA	NA	TRBV27	TGTGCCAGCAGTAAGGGACATCGGAGGTTCTTC	CASSKGHRRFF
TRBJ1-5	NA	NA	TRBV2	TGTGCCAGCAGTGGAGGGAGCAATCAGCCCCAGCATTTT	CASSGGSNQPQHF
TRBJ1-2	TRBD1	NA	TRBV27	TGTGCCAGCAGTCCCGACAGGGTCAAGGGCTACACCTTC	CASSPDRVKGYTF
TRBJ2-1	NA	NA	TRBV27	TGTGCCAGCAGTTCCGTCCTATACAATGAGCAGTTCTTC	CASSSVLYNEQFF
TRBJ1-3	NA	few	TRBV15	TGTGCCACCAGCGTTGGGCCCCCCGGGACTGGAAACACCATATATTTT	CATSVGPPGTGNTIYF
TRBJ1-2	TRBD1	NA	TRBV5-4	TGTGCCAGCAGCCTGGGGACAGTTGGGTCCTATGGCTACACCTTC	CASSLGTVGSYGYTF
TRBJ2-1	NA	once	TRBV7-9	TGTGCCAGCAGCACACACAATGAGCAGTTCTTC	CASSTHNEQFF
TRBJ1-2	TRBD1	NA	TRBV28	TGTGCCAGCAGACTTCTTCAGGGGGCTCATGGCTACACCTTC	CASRLLQGAHGYTF
TRBJ1-1	NA	NA	TRBV7-9	TGTGCCAACAGCTCACAGGGACCTAACACTGAAGCTTTCTTT	CANSSQGPNTEAFF
TRBJ2-1	TRBD2	NA	TRBV7-2	TGTGCCAGCAGCTTACAGGGACTAGGATTGAATGAGCAGTTCTTC	CASSLQGLGLNEQFF
TRBJ1-1	NA	NA	TRBV29-1	TGCAGCTTCGTCGGGCGGGGGGGAGCTTTCTTT	CSFVGRGGAFF
TRBJ2-2	NA	NA	TRBV6-4	TGTGCCAGCAGTGAGGAATTCACAGGGAACACCGGGGAGCTGTTTTTT	CASSEEFTGNTGELFF
TRBJ2-2	TRBD1	NA	TRBV7-2	TGTGCCAGCAGCCCACAGGGAGGGACAGGGGGGATTGCCGGGGAGCTGTTTTTT	CASSPQGGTGGIAGELFF
TRBJ2-1	TRBD2	NA	TRBV7-9	TGTGCCAGCAGCCCGAAGGGACTAGCGCACTACAATGAGCAGTTCTTC	CASSPKGLAHYNEQFF
TRBJ2-7	TRBD2	NA	TRBV11-3	TGTGCCAGCAGCCGAGCGGGCGGGGGCTCCTACGAGCAGTACTTC	CASSRAGGGSYEQYF
TRBJ1-1	NA	NA	TRBV6-6	TGTGCCAGCAGTCTCCGACAGGCGAACACTGAAGCTTTCTTT	CASSLRQANTEAFF
TRBJ2-7	TRBD2	NA	TRBV9	TGTGCCAGCGGCGCCCTACCGGGGGGGGCTTACGAGCAGTACTTC	CASGALPGGAYEQYF
TRBJ2-3	TRBD2	NA	TRBV7-2	TGTGCCAGCAGCCAAAACCTAGCGGGAGTACGAGATACGCAGTATTTT	CASSQNLAGVRDTQYF
TRBJ1-5	NA	NA	TRBV28	TGTGCCAGCAGTCGACGGACAGCCAACAATCAGCCCCAGCATTTT	CASSRRTANNQPQHF
TRBJ2-5	TRBD2	few	TRBV28	TGTGCCAGCAGCTTAGCGGGGGGGGGCGGAGAGACCCAGTACTTC	CASSLAGGGGETQYF
TRBJ2-6	NA	NA	TRBV6-1	TGTGCCAGCAGTGAACAGGGCTCTGGGGCCAACGTCCTGACTTTC	CASSEQGSGANVLTF
TRBJ2-4	NA	NA	TRBV11-2	TGTGCCAGCAGAAGAACAGAAGGCATTCAGTACTTC	CASRRTEGIQYF
TRBJ2-3	NA	NA	TRBV4-2	TGTGCCAGCAGCCCCGGCTCCGGGTTGAATAGGGATACGCAGTATTTT	CASSPGSGLNRDTQYF
TRBJ1-2	NA	NA	TRBV6-5	TGTGCCAGCAGAGCCACCACCTATGGCTACACCTTC	CASRATTYGYTF
TRBJ1-3	TRBD1	NA	TRBV6-1	TGTGCCAGCACGTCAGGGGGCTCTGGAAACACCATATATTTT	CASTSGGSGNTIYF
TRBJ2-1	TRBD2	once	TRBV18	TGTGCCAGCTCACCACAGGGCGGGACTAGCGGGAGAGGGTACAATGAGCAGTTCTTC	CASSPQGGTSGRGYNEQFF
TRBJ2-1	TRBD2	few	TRBV11-3	TGTGCCAGCAGCTCCTCCCCAAGCGGGGCCAATGAGCAGTTCTTC	CASSSSPSGANEQFF